These 17 T cell receptor beta chains originate from one sample sequenced in a study of CD8+ T cells in alopecia areata. Isolated RNA was reverse transcribed into cDNA used as the sequencing template. Here immunoSEQ multiplex PCR was the method, and the copy in TCRdb shows in-frame clones only, minus some. The sample carries about 200,000 clones, about 62% recorded once. Noted treatment: oral pan-JAK inhibitor, 5-10 mg twice daily. The source material was CD4+ T cells sorted from blood, sampled at week 24, from a patient treated with tofacitinib. These receptors originate from a human donor with alopecia areata.

The chain has TRBV7-2 and TRBJ2-1, with D unclear. The V gene lost 2 bases and the J gene lost 6 bases, with 8 bases spanning the gap. This CDR3 comprises 13 residues. The germline V gene encodes CDR1 SGHTA and CDR2 FQGNSA. The CDR3 loop is CASSLNYRNEQFF. CDR3 in DNA: TGTGCCAGCAGCTTAAACTACCGCAATGAGCAGTTCTTC.

As regards this clone: This specimen includes other DNA sequences encoding the same CDR3. This chain uses TRBV7-2 with TRBJ2-5, with 8 positions matching TRBD2. Per germline, CDR1 SGHTA and CDR2 FQGNSA. The CDR3 consists of 14 residues. V lost 5 bases to trimming and J lost 3 bases; unmatched junction nucleotides: 5. CDR3 coding DNA: TGTGCCAGCAGCCGAACTAGCGGAGAAGAGACCCAGTACTTC. This translates into CASSRTSGEETQYF.

A few counts support this clone. This chain's CDR3 is CASSEATGQTDGYTF. The CDR3 nucleotides read TGTGCCAGCAGTGAAGCTACTGGACAGACGGATGGCTACACCTTC. This chain links TRBV2 with TRBJ1-2, with D perhaps matching TRBD1 (6 bases). V was pared by 0 bases and J by 6 bases, with 14 bases between. The length of the CDR3 is 15 residues. CDR1 SNHLY and CDR2 FYNNEI come from the germline V gene.

V gene TRBV5-1 combines with J gene TRBJ2-2, with a possible D match to TRBD2 (6 bases). CDR1 and CDR2 from the germline V gene are SGHRS and YFSETQ. CDR3 length: 16 residues. V was cut by 0 bases and J by 1 base, with 10 bases left in between. The chain's CDR3 is CASSLVGDWNTGELFF. The CDR3 region has the DNA TGCGCCAGCAGCTTGGTTGGGGACTGGAACACCGGGGAGCTGTTTTTT.

This clone was detected a few times. In DNA form, the CDR3 reads TGCGCCAGCAGCTTACCGGGACGCAACTACGAGCAGTACTTC. Protein product: CASSLPGRNYEQYF. The chain is built from TRBV5-1 and TRBJ2-7; D possibly matches TRBD1 or TRBD2 (5 bases each). V lost 2 bases, J lost 3 bases, and 12 bases lay in between. Per the germline V gene, CDR1 is SGHRS and CDR2 is YFSETQ. The CDR3 length is 14 residues.

This clone has just a few counts. The genes are TRBV6-5 and TRBJ2-3; D possibly corresponds to TRBD2 (7 bases). This CDR3 comprises 16 residues. In germline, CDR1 is MNHEY, CDR2 SVGAGI. Deletions cut 2 bases from V and 2 bases from J, with 14 bases between. DNA of the CDR3: TGTGCCAGCAGTTACCATGCGGGGGCGTTCACAGATACGCAGTATTTT. This codes for CASSYHAGAFTDTQYF.

The V call is TRBV5-1, the J call TRBJ1-1; D not certain. Germline CDR1 SGHRS, CDR2 YFSETQ. V dropped 3 bases and J dropped 0 bases, with 12 bases sitting between them. The CDR3 contains 15 residues. The CDR3: CASSYHVGVNTEAFF. CDR3 nucleotides: TGCGCCAGCAGCTACCACGTAGGAGTGAACACTGAAGCTTTCTTT.

This sequence joins TRBV7-7 and TRBJ2-1, with a tentative D call TRBD2 (6 bases). The germline gives CDR1 SSHAT, CDR2 FNYEAQ (reference sequence). V was clipped by 4 bases and J by 5 bases, with 12 bases between them. This CDR3 region has 14 residues. CDR3 bases: TGTGCCAGCAGCTCCGGGACTGGAAACAATGAGCAGTTCTTC. Residues: CASSSGTGNNEQFF. Supplemented by reference TRBV7-7 and TRBJ2-1, the full variable domain reads GAGVSQSPRYKVTKRGQDVTLRCDPISSHATLYWYQQALGQGPEFLTYFNYEAQPDKSGLPSDRFSAERPEGSISTLTIQRTEQRDSAMYRCASSSGTGNNEQFFGPGTRLTVL.

The genes are TRBV28 and TRBJ2-5; D gene unclear. Germline CDR1 and CDR2: MDHEN and SYDVKM. The germline V and J ends were trimmed by 2 bases and 5 bases, with 9 bases remaining between them. This CDR3 contains 13 residues. The CDR3 DNA is TGTGCCAGCAGTTTAGGGTGGCGCGAGACCCAGTACTTC. This gives the protein CASSLGWRETQYF. Full variable domain (remainder filled in from reference TRBV28 and TRBJ2-5): DVKVTQSSRYLVKRTGEKVFLECVQDMDHENMFWYRQDPGLGLRLIYFSYDVKMKEKGDIPEGYSVSREKKERFSLILESASTNQTSMYLCASSLGWRETQYFGPGTRLLVL.

The chain carries TRBV6-4 and TRBJ2-7; 8 bases fit TRBD1. Germline V gives CDR1 MRHNA, CDR2 SNTAGT. V lost 6 bases to trimming and J lost 3 bases; unmatched junction nucleotides: 7. The CDR3 covers 14 residues. The DNA of the CDR3 is TGTGCCAGCAGCCTCGGGACAGGTCTCTACGAGCAGTACTTC. Encoded protein: CASSLGTGLYEQYF.

The genes are TRBV27 and TRBJ1-6; a possible D gene is TRBD1 (6 bases). The CDR3 consists of 17 residues. Looked up from germline, CDR1 is MNHEY and CDR2 is SMNVEV (reference sequence). Trimming cost V 0 bases and J 10 bases, with 19 bases left between them. The CDR3, as DNA: TGTGCCAGCAGTTTATCACTCGGGCAGGGGATAGGATCACCCCTCCACTTT. Translated: CASSLSLGQGIGSPLHF.

The DNA for the CDR3 is TGCGCCAGCAGCCACGCAGGGCGGAACTATGGCTACACCTTC. It encodes CASSHAGRNYGYTF. V gene TRBV4-3 combines with J gene TRBJ1-2, with D perhaps TRBD1 (5 bases). Germline CDR1 is LGHNA and CDR2 is YSLEER. V was trimmed by 3 bases and J by 2 bases, leaving 10 bases between them. The CDR3 contains 14 residues.

This sequence joins TRBV25-1 and TRBJ2-5, with unresolved D. Trimming stripped 5 bases from V and 0 bases from J, with 10 bases between. From germline, CDR1 is MGHDK and CDR2 SYGVNS. CDR3 length: 14 residues. CDR3 nucleotides: TGTGCCAGCAGTAAAAACCGAAACCAAGAGACCCAGTACTTC. It is translated as CASSKNRNQETQYF. The full variable domain, in which reference TRBV25-1 and TRBJ2-5 provide the parts outside the CDR3, is EADIYQTPRYLVIGTGKKITLECSQTMGHDKMYWYQQDPGMELHLIHYSYGVNSTEKGDLSSESTVSRIRTEHFPLTLESARPSHTSQYLCASSKNRNQETQYFGPGTRLLVL.

This clone was found a few times. J is TRBJ2-1 and V is TRBV9, with TRBD2 identical over 14 bases. The CDR3 is 15 amino acids. Trimming at V came to 3 bases and at J to 8 bases, leaving 4 bases not matched to a gene. Germline CDR1 SGDLS, CDR2 YYNGEE. This chain's CDR3 is CASSAGTSGGHEQFF. For the CDR3, the DNA is TGTGCCAGCAGCGCGGGGACTAGCGGGGGTCATGAGCAGTTCTTC.

V is TRBV5-1 and J is TRBJ1-2, with TRBD1 matching over 7 bases. The germline CDR1 and CDR2 sequences are SGHRS and YFSETQ. Trimming removed 3 bases from V and 4 bases from J; junction bases left unmatched: 6. There are 14 residues in the CDR3. The CDR3 loop is CASSSAAGGYGYTF. The CDR3 DNA sequence: TGCGCCAGCAGCTCCGCCGCAGGGGGCTATGGCTACACCTTC.

The J gene is TRBJ1-2, the V gene TRBV15; 7 bases are a match to TRBD1. Germline assignment: CDR1 LNHNV and CDR2 YYDKDF (reference sequence). This CDR3 region has 13 residues. Losses at the gene ends were 5 bases for V and 7 bases for J; bases not matched to a gene: 7. CDR3 sequence: CATSPNRGAGYTF. CDR3 bases: TGTGCCACCAGCCCGAACAGGGGTGCTGGCTACACCTTC.

This sequence joins TRBV19 and TRBJ2-5; D may be TRBD2 (6 bases). In germline, CDR1 is LNHDA, CDR2 SQIVND (reference sequence). V dropped 5 bases and J dropped 4 bases, with 11 bases sitting between them. CDR3 length: 13 amino acids. The CDR3 spells CASSSGDGETQYF. The CDR3 region has the DNA TGTGCCAGTAGTTCGGGGGACGGAGAGACCCAGTACTTC.